This is a list of T cell receptor beta chains from one sample in a study of T cell changes during pregnancy in multiple sclerosis. The table came from immunoSEQ multiplex PCR; TCRdb's copy has only in-frame clones and leaves some out. The repertoire holds 50,000 to 70,000 clones, with 90% to 95% as singletons. This material consisted of peripheral blood, taken in the first trimester of pregnancy. The source is a female donor with multiple sclerosis, enrolled in a pregnancy study. Both conserved end residues are trimmed from each CDR3.

v_gene,j_gene,CDR3aa
TRBV21-1,TRBJ2-7,ASSGTRTEQY
TRBV5-6,TRBJ1-2,ASRDIGRYGYT
TRBV5-4,TRBJ1-2,ASSLRRGNYGYT
TRBV5-1,TRBJ2-2,ASSANRVTGELF
TRBV4-2,TRBJ2-2,ASSQGGGAGELF
TRBV14,TRBJ2-3,ASSQEKAGTHTDTQY
TRBV7-3,TRBJ2-5,ASSLRGGAEETQY
TRBV11-2,TRBJ1-1,ASTTGIFPSSTEAF
TRBV12-5,TRBJ1-1,ASGTGIFSNTEAF
TRBV11-2,TRBJ2-6,ASSLGGSGANVLT
TRBV6-1,TRBJ1-5,ASRPGTVGNQPQH
TRBV4-3,TRBJ1-1,ASSQGLFRTTEAF
TRBV7-3,TRBJ1-1,ASSQVGGLRNTEAF
TRBV7-2,TRBJ1-1,ASSLGTVGEAF
TRBV19,TRBJ1-1,ASSFPTGYNTEAF
TRBV7-6,TRBJ2-3,ASSFRTSGDTQY
TRBV27,TRBJ2-3,ASSLAGGGTDTQY
TRBV27,TRBJ2-1,ASSDRNNEQF
TRBV4-2,TRBJ1-2,ASSQDWRDRYGYT
TRBV5-4,TRBJ2-3,ASSLGLAVGDTQY
TRBV19,TRBJ1-1,ASSQGQGTEAF
TRBV5-5,TRBJ1-4,ASSQGQDGEKLF
TRBV4-3,TRBJ2-7,ASSATSGGYEQY
TRBV4-3,TRBJ1-1,ASSHAGTGAAEAF
TRBV18,TRBJ1-1,ASSRSGGRAPSKTNTEAF
TRBV18,TRBJ1-1,ASSPLAGNTEAF
TRBV7-2,TRBJ1-3,ASSLGPGGSGNTIY
TRBV14,TRBJ2-5,ASSTRGTGEETQY
TRBV2,TRBJ1-5,ASSDRGLSNQPQH
TRBV6-4,TRBJ2-7,ASSDTSGGADEQY
TRBV12-5,TRBJ2-2,ASGLNAGELF
TRBV4-2,TRBJ1-1,ASRGAGIDTEAF
TRBV2,TRBJ1-5,ASSKNQGTNQPQH
TRBV9,TRBJ1-5,ASSGGGYNQPQH
TRBV23-1,TRBJ1-4,ASSPSLRDRECEKLF
TRBV7-2,TRBJ2-1,ASSLTSPSSYNEQF
TRBV7-2,TRBJ2-4,ASSAPGTQNIQY
TRBV6-4,TRBJ2-2,ASSDSQGNTGELF
TRBV19,TRBJ2-1,ASSRGASNEQF
TRBV2,TRBJ1-5,ASSRDRGSNQPQH
TRBV6-1,TRBJ1-6,ASRAPGIGSPLH
TRBV7-9,TRBJ1-1,ASSPPSSGGTEAF
TRBV30,TRBJ1-2,AWSVRVHGYT
TRBV7-2,TRBJ2-3,ASSLVAGKADTQY
TRBV5-6,TRBJ1-6,ASSSTRTASPLH
TRBV6-5,TRBJ2-5,ASSYSKVGSGETQY
TRBV18,TRBJ1-1,ASSDHRFLTEAF
TRBV4-3,TRBJ2-3,ASSQDGEVKDTQY
TRBV4-2,TRBJ1-5,ASSQGLLGTGNQPQH
TRBV6-6,TRBJ1-2,AGQTVAYGYT
TRBV5-1,TRBJ1-2,ASSLQDPTNYGYT